This T cell receptor (beta chain) was identified during a study of regulatory T cells in long-lasting Graves disease. Across the study: New Graves' disease cases had less than 3 months of antithyroid drugs.

The CDR3 has 16 amino acids. Trimming took 0 bases from V and 8 from J; bases not matched to a gene: 10. The germline gives CDR1 SGHRS, CDR2 YFSETQ. The sample's time point: newly diagnosed GD, antithyroid drugs for less than 3 months. The authors made the TCR library using RNA they extracted from PBMCs. Building the TCR beta libraries relied on iRepertoire HTBI primers, and CDR3 regions underwent Arm-PCR. TCRdb ran MiXCR on the multiplex PCR reads and lists one entry per CDR3 protein. The sample lists about 530,000 distinct CDR3 sequences, 15% to 20% seen once, with roughly 25% in the top ten. This same sample was also taken into another study, of T cells in Graves' hyperthyroidism and ophthalmopathy. As that report states: HTBI primers were used for first-round RT-PCR of the TCR CDR3. A 13 V-J model separated ophthalmopathy from stable hyperthyroidism.

The rearrangement links TRBV5-1 to TRBJ2-1; 8 bases are shared with TRBD2. This TCR came from a woman aged 40 to 65 with Graves disease. This specimen was peripheral blood mononuclear cells (PBMCs), taken at new diagnosis, from a patient treated with antithyroid drugs. The CDR3 loop reads CASSLEGGGPSDEQFF. The CDR3 coding sequence is TGCGCCAGCAGCTTGGAGGGCGGGGGGCCCTCTGATGAGCAGTTCTTC.